Given below is one T cell receptor beta chain in context. What it binds is unknown. Produced via immunoSEQ multiplex PCR; TCRdb's table is partial and in-frame only. The data show some 43,000 clones, approximately 86% seen once. This record comes from a study of OX40 agonist ivuxolimab in advanced cancers. As for the study in general: In this cohort, patients received ivuxolimab, an agonistic anti-OX40 (CD134) antibody.

Findings and caveats of the study: Some of the lowest clonal expansion was seen in partial responders at 0.1-3.0 mg/kg.

Autoimmune disease history or systemic immunosuppression led to patient exclusion. V was shortened by 3 bases and J by 6 bases, with 12 bases between the two germline ends. Per the germline V gene, CDR1 is LGHNA and CDR2 is YNFKEQ. The CDR3 totals 14 residues. V and J are TRBV4-2 and TRBJ1-5; TRBD1 might be the D (5 bases). The sequence was collected from an adult with an advanced solid tumor such as melanoma, head and neck, liver or kidney cancer. The sample here was CD4+ or CD8+ T cells sorted from blood, taken in a trial of the OX40 agonist ivuxolimab. The DNA for the CDR3 is TGTGCCAGCAGCCAGGGGGAGGGCGGTCAGCCCCAGCATTTT. As protein: CASSQGEGGQPQHF.